This record looks at one TCR beta chain sequence and its context. This CDR3 spans 15 amino acids. Germline values: CDR1 MGHDK, CDR2 SYGVNS. V lost 7 bases and J lost 3, with 18 bases in between. Using a J-beta primer mix together with a sample-barcoded 5' primer, a second PCR was run for roughly 6 to 11 cycles. TCRdb reprocessed the 5' RACE reads via MiXCR and lists one record per CDR3 protein. This table holds around 990,000 distinct CDR3 sequences, 35% to 40% found once. This sample is drawn from a study of blood T cells in healthy people across ages. The origin of this receptor is a man between 18 and 29 years old in good health. The chain combines TRBV25-1 with TRBJ1-1, with TRBD1 as a possible D gene (5 bases). The specimen was blood. DNA for the CDR3: TGTGCCAGCACTCTCAGGGACGGAGGAGACACTGAAGCTTTCTTT. This codes for CASTLRDGGDTEAFF.